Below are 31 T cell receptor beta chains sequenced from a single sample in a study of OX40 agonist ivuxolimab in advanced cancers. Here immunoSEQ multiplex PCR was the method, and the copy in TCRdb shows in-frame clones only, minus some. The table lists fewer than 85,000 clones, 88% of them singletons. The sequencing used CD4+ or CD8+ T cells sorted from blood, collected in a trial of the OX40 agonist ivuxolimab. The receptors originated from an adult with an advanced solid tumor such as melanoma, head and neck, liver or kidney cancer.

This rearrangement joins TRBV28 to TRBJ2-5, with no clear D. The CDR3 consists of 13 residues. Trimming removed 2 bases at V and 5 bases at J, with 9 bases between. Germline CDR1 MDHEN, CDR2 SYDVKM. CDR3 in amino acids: CASSLQVRETQYF. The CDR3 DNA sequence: TGTGCCAGCAGTTTACAGGTTAGGGAGACCCAGTACTTC.

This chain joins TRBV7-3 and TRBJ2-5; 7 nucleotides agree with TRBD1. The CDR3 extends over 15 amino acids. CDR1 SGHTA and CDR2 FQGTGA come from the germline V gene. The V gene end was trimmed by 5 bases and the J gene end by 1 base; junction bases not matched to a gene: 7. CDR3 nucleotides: TGTGCCAGCAGCCCAGTTAGGGGGCTCCAAGAGACCCAGTACTTC. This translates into CASSPVRGLQETQYF.

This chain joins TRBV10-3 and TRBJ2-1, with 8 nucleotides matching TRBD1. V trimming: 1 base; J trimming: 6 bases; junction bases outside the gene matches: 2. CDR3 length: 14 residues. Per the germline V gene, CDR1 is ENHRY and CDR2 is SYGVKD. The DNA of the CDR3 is TGTGCCATCAGTGAGTTCACAGGGGGCAATGAGCAGTTCTTC. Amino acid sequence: CAISEFTGGNEQFF.

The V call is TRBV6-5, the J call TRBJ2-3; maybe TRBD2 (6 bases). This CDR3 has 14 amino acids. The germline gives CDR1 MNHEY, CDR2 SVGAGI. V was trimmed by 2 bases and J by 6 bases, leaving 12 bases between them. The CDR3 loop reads CASSYRLEGDTQYF. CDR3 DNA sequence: TGTGCCAGCAGTTACAGACTAGAGGGGGATACGCAGTATTTT.

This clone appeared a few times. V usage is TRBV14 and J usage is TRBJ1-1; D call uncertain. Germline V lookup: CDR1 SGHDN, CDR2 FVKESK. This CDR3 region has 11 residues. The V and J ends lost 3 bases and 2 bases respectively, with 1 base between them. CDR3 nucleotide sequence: TGTGCCAGCAGCCACAACACTGAAGCTTTCTTT. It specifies CASSHNTEAFF.

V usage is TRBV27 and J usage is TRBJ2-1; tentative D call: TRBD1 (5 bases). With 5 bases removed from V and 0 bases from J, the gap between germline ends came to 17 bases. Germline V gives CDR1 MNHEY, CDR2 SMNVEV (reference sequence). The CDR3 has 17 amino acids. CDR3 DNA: TGTGCCAGCAGTCTTCCTTCAGGGCTCAGCTCCTACAATGAGCAGTTCTTC. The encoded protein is CASSLPSGLSSYNEQFF.

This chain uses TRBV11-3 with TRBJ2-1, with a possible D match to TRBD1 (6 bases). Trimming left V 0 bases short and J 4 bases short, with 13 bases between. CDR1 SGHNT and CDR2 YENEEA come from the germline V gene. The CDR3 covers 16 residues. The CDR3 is CASSLEKRTAYNEQFF. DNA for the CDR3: TGTGCCAGCAGCTTAGAAAAACGGACAGCATACAATGAGCAGTTCTTC.

The DNA for the CDR3 is TGTGCCAGCAGCCTACAGGGACGCAATCAGCCCCAGCATTTT. This gives the protein CASSLQGRNQPQHF. The genes are TRBV6-6 and TRBJ1-5; perhaps TRBD1 as D (6 bases). The germline V gene encodes CDR1 MNHNY and CDR2 SVGAGI (reference sequence). Trimming removed 6 bases from V and 2 bases from J, with 11 bases in between. The CDR3 totals 14 residues.

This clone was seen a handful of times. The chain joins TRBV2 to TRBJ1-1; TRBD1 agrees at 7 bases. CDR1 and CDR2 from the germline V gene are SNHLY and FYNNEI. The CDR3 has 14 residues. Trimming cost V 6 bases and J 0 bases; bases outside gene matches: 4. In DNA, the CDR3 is TGTGCCAGCAGCGCGGACAGGTTGAACACTGAAGCTTTCTTT. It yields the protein CASSADRLNTEAFF.

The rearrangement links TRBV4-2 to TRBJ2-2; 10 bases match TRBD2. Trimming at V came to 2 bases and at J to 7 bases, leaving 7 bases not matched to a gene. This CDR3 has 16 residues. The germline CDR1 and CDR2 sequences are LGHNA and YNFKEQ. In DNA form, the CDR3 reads TGTGCCAGCAGCCAACATAGCGGGGGGCCCGGCGGGGAGCTGTTTTTT. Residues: CASSQHSGGPGGELFF.

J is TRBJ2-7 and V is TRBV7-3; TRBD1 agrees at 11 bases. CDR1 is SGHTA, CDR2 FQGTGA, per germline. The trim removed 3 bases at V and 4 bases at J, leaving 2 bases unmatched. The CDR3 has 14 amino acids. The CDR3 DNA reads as TGTGCCAGCAGCTTGGGACAGGGGGGGTACGAGCAGTACTTC. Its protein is CASSLGQGGYEQYF.

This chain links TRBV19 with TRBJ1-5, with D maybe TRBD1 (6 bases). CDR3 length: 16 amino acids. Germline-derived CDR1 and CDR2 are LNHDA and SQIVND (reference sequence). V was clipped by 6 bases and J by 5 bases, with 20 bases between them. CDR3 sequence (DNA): TGTGCCAGTAGCCACTCCTGGGGGGGGCCGGATCAGCCCCAGCATTTT. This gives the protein CASSHSWGGPDQPQHF.

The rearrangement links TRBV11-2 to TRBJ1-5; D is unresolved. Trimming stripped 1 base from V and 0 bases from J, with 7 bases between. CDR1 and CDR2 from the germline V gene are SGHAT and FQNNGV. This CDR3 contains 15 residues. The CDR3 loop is CASSLVADSNQPQHF. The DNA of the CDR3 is TGTGCCAGCAGCTTAGTCGCGGATAGCAATCAGCCCCAGCATTTT.

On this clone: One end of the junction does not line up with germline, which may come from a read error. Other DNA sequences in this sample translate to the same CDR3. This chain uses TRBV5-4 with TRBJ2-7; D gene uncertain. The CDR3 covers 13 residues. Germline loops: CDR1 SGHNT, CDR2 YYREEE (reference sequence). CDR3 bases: TGCGCCAGCAGCTTGGAGAACTCCTACGAGCAGTACTTC. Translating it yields CASSLENSYEQYF.

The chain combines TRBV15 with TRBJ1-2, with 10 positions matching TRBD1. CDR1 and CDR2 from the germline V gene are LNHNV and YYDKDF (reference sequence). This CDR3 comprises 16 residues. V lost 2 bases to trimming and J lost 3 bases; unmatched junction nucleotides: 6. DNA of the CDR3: TGTGCCACCAGCAGAAGTCAGACAGGGGGCCACTATGGCTACACCTTC. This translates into CATSRSQTGGHYGYTF.

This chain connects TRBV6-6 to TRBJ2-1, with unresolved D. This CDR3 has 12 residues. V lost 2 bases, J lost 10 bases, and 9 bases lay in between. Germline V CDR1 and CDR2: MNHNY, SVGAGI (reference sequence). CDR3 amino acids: CASSYPGGEQFF. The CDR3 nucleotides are TGTGCCAGCAGTTACCCCGGCGGCGAGCAGTTCTTC.

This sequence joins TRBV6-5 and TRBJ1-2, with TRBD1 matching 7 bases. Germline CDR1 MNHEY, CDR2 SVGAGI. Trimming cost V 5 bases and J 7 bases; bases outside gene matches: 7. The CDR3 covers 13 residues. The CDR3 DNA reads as TGTGCCAGCAGTCCAGACAGGGTTCGTGGCTACACCTTC. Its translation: CASSPDRVRGYTF.

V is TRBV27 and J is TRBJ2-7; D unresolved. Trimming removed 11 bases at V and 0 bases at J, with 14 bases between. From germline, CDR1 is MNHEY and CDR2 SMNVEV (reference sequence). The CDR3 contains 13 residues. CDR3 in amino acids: CASRFVGSYEQYF. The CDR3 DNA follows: TGTGCCTCTCGGTTCGTTGGCTCCTACGAGCAGTACTTC.

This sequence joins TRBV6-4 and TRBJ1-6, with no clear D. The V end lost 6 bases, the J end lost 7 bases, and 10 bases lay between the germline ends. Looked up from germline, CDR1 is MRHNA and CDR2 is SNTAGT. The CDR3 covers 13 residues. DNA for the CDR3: TGTGCCAGCAGCGGCGGACCAAATTCACCCCTCCACTTT. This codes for CASSGGPNSPLHF.

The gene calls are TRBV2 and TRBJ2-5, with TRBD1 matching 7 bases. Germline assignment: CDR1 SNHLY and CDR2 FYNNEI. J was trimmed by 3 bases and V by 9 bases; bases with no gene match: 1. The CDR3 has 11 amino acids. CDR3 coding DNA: TGTGCCAGTGGGACAGAAGAGACCCAGTACTTC. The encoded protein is CASGTEETQYF.

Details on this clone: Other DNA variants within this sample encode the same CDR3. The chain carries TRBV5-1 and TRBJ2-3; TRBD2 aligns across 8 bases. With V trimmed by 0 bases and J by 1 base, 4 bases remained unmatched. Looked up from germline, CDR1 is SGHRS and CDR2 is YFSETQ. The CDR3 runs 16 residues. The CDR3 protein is CASSLGSGGGTDTQYF. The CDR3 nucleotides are TGCGCCAGCAGCTTGGGAAGCGGGGGAGGCACAGATACGCAGTATTTT.

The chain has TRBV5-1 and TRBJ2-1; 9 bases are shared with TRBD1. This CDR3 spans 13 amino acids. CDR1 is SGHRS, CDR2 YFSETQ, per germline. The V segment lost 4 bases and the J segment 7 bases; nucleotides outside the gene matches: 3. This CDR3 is CASSDGQGNEQFF. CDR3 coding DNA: TGCGCCAGCAGCGACGGACAGGGGAATGAGCAGTTCTTC.

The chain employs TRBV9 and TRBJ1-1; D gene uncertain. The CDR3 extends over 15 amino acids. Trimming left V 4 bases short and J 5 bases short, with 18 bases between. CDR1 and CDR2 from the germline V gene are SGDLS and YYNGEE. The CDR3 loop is CASSPGPVEGTEAFF. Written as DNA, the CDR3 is TGTGCCAGCAGCCCCGGACCGGTGGAGGGTACTGAAGCTTTCTTT.

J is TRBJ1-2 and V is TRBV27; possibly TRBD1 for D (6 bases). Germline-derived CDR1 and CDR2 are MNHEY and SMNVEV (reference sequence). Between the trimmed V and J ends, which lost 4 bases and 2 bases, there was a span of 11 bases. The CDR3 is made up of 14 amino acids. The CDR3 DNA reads TGTGCCAGCAGTTCAAATACAGGGAACTATGGCTACACCTTC. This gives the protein CASSSNTGNYGYTF.

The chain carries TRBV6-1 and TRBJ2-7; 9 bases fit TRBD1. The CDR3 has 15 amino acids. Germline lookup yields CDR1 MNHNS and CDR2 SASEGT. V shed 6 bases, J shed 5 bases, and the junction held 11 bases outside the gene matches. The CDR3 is CASRAGTGNIHEQYF. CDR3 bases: TGTGCCAGCAGAGCCGGGACAGGGAATATCCACGAGCAGTACTTC.

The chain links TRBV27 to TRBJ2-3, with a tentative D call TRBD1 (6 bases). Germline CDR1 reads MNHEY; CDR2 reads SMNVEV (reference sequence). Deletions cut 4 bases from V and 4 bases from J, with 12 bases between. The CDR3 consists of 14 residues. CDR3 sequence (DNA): TGTGCCAGCAGTTCCGGGCACAGGGCAGATACGCAGTATTTT. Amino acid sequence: CASSSGHRADTQYF.

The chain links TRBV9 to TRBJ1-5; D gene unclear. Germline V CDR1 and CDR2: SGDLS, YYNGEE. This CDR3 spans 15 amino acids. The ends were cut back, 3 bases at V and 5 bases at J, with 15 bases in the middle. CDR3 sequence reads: CASSATGIGDQPQHF. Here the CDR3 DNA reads TGTGCCAGCAGCGCGACCGGGATTGGAGATCAGCCCCAGCATTTT.

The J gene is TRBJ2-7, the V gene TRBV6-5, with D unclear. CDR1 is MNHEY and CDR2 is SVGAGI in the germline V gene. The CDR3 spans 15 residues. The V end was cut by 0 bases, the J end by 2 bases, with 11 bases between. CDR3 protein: CASSYSNGPTYEQYF. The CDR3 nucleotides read TGTGCCAGCAGTTACTCGAATGGGCCAACCTACGAGCAGTACTTC.

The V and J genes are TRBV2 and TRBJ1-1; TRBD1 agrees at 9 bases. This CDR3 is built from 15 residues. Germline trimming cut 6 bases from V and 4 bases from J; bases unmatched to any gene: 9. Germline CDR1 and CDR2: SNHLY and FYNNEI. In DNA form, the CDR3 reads TGTGCCAGCAGACGTGGACAGGGGCGGGTCACTGAAGCTTTCTTT. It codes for CASRRGQGRVTEAFF. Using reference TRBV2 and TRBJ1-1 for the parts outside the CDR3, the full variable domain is EPEVTQTPSHQVTQMGQEVILRCVPISNHLYFYWYRQILGQKVEFLVSFYNNEISEKSEIFDDQFSVERPDGSNFTLKIRSTKLEDSAMYFCASRRGQGRVTEAFFGQGTRLTVV.

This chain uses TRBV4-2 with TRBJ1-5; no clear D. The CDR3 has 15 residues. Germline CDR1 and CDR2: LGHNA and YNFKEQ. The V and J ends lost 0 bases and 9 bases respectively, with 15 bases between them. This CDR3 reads CASSQDKAGQRPQHF. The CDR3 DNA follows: TGTGCCAGCAGCCAAGATAAAGCCGGTCAGCGGCCCCAGCATTTT.

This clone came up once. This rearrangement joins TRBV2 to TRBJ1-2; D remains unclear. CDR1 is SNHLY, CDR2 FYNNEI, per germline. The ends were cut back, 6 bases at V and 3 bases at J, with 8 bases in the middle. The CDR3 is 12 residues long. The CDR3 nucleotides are TGTGCCAGCAGGAGGGAATACTATGGCTACACCTTC. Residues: CASRREYYGYTF.